Listed here is a single TCR beta chain. In the authors' workflow: Reference gene primer amplification in the assay estimated nucleated cell counts. Some clones are missing from TCRdb's copy, which holds only in-frame ones; the method was immunoSEQ multiplex PCR. The V and J calls and clone size were taken over from that table, and D and trimming were inferred from the DNA. In the table there are about 7,300 clones, about nine tenths of which are singletons. Trimming left V 2 bases short and J 3 bases short, with 8 bases between. The germline V gene has CDR1 MNHEY and CDR2 SVGAGI. The CDR3 is 13 amino acids. This entry is derived from a study of blood T cell repertoires in COVID-19. Across the whole study: Donors in the United States, Italy and Spain gave samples during acute or convalescent COVID-19. Sources were T cells, B-cell-depleted T cells, or PBMCs; the material itself was cDNA or gDNA.

Sequencing was carried out using peripheral blood. The rearrangement uses TRBV6-5 and TRBJ2-7, with TRBD1 as a possible D gene (6 bases). The clonotype comes from a human donor with active COVID-19. The donor label of this sample is uncertain. The CDR3 reads CASSYGTNYEQYF. CDR3 DNA: TGTGCCAGCAGTTACGGGACAAACTACGAGCAGTACTTC.